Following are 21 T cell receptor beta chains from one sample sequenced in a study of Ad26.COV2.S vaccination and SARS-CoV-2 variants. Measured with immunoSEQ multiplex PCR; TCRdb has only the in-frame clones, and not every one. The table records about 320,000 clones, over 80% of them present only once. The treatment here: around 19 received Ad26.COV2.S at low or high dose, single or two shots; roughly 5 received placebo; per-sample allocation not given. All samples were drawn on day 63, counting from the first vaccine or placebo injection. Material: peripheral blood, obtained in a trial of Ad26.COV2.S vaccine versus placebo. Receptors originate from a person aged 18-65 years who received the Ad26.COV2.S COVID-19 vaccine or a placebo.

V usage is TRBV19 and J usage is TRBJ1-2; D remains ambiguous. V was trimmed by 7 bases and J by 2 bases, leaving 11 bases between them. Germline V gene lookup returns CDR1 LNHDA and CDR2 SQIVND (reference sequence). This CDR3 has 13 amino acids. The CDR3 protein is CASMRTENYGYTF. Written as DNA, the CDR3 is TGTGCCAGTATGAGGACGGAAAACTATGGCTACACCTTC.

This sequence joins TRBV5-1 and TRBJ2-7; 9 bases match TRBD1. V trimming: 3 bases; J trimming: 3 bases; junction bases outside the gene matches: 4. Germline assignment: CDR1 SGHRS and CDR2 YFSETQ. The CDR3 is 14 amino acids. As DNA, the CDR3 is TGCGCCAGCAGCTCAGGGACAGGGAACTACGAGCAGTACTTC. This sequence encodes CASSSGTGNYEQYF.

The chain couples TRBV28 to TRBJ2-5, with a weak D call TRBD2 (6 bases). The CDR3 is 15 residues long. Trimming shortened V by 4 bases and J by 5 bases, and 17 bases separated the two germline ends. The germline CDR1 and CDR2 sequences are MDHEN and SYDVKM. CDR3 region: CASSYTGLLTETQYF. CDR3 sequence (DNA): TGTGCCAGCAGTTACACGGGACTTTTGACGGAGACCCAGTACTTC.

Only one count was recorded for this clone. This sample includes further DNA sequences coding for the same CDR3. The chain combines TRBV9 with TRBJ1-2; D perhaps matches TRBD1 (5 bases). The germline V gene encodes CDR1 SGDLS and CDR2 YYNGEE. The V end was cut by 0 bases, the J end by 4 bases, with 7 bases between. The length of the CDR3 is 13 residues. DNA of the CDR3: TGTGCCAGCAGCGTAGGGGGGACCTATGGCTACACCTTC. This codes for CASSVGGTYGYTF.

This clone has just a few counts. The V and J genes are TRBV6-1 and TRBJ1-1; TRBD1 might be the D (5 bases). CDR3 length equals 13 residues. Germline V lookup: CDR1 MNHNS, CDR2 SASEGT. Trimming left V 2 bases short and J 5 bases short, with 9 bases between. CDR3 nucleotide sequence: TGTGCCAGCAGTGAACCGGGGGAGACTGAAGCTTTCTTT. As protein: CASSEPGETEAFF.

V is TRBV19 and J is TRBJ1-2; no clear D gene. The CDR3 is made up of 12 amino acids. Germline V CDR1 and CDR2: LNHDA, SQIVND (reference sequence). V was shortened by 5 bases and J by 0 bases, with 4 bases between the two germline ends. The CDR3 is CASSASNYGYTF. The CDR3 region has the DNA TGTGCCAGTAGTGCCTCTAACTATGGCTACACCTTC.

The CDR3, as DNA: TGCGCCAGCAGCCAATCGCCGGGACAGGGAGACACCGGGGAGCTGTTTTTT. Translation gives CASSQSPGQGDTGELFF. V usage is TRBV4-1 and J usage is TRBJ2-2; 9 nucleotides align to TRBD1. The CDR3 loop spans 17 amino acids. Per germline, CDR1 MGHRA and CDR2 YSYEKL. Trimming took 2 bases from V and 3 from J; bases not matched to a gene: 7.

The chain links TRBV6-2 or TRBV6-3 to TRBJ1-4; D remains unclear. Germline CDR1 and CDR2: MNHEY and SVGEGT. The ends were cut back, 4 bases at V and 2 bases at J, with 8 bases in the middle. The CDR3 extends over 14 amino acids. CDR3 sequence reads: CASSSLRTNEKLFF. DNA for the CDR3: TGTGCCAGCAGTTCCCTCCGGACTAATGAAAAACTGTTTTTT.

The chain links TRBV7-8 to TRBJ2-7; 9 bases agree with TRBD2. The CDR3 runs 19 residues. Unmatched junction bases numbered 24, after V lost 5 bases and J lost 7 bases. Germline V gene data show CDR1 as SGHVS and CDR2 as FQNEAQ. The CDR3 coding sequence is TGTGCCAGCAGCCACACAATAGCGGGGGCCTACTTGGGAGGGGAAGAGCAGTACTTC. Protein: CASSHTIAGAYLGGEEQYF. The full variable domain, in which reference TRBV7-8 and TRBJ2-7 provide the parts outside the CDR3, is GAGVSQSPRYKVAKRGQDVALRCDPISGHVSLFWYQQALGQGPEFLTYFQNEAQLDKSGLPSDRFFAERPEGSVSTLKIQRTQQEDSAVYLCASSHTIAGAYLGGEEQYFGPGTRLTVT.

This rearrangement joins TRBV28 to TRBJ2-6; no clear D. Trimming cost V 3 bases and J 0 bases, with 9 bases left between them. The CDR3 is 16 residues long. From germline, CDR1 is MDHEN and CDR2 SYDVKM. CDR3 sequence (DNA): TGTGCCAGCAGTTTTATGTTTCCCTCTGGGGCCAACGTCCTGACTTTC. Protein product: CASSFMFPSGANVLTF.

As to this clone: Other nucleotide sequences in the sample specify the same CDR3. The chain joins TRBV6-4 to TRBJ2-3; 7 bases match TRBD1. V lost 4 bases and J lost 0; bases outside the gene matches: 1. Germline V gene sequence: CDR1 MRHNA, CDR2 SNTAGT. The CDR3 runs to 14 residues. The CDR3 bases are TGTGCCAGCAGTGGGGACAGCAGCACAGATACGCAGTATTTT. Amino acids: CASSGDSSTDTQYF.

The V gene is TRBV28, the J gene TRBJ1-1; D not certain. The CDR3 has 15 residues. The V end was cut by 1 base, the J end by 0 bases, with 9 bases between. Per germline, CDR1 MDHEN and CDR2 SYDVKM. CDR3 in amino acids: CASSLSTPVNTEAFF. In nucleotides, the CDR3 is TGTGCCAGCAGTTTATCAACCCCGGTGAACACTGAAGCTTTCTTT. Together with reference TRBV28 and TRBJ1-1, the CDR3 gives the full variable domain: DVKVTQSSRYLVKRTGEKVFLECVQDMDHENMFWYRQDPGLGLRLIYFSYDVKMKEKGDIPEGYSVSREKKERFSLILESASTNQTSMYLCASSLSTPVNTEAFFGQGTRLTVV.

For the CDR3, the DNA is TGTGCCAGCAGCTTCCGGGACAGAAATGAAAAACTGTTTTTT. It yields the protein CASSFRDRNEKLFF. The chain is built from TRBV7-8 and TRBJ1-4, with 7 bases identical to TRBD1. V lost 3 bases, J lost 5 bases, and 3 bases stayed unmatched. The CDR3 has 14 amino acids. Germline loops: CDR1 SGHVS, CDR2 FQNEAQ.

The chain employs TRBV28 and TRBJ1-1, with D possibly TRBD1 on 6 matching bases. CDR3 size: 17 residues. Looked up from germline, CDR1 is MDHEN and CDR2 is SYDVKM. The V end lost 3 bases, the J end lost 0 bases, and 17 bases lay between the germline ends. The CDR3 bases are TGTGCCAGCAGTTTCTCATGGGAGGGGGAAATGAACACTGAAGCTTTCTTT. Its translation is CASSFSWEGEMNTEAFF.

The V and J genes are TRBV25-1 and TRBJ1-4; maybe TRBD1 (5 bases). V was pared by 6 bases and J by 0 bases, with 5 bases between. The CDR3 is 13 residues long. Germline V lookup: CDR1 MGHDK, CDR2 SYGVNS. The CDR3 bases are TGTGCCAGCAGGGGGGCAACTAATGAAAAACTGTTTTTT. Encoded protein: CASRGATNEKLFF.

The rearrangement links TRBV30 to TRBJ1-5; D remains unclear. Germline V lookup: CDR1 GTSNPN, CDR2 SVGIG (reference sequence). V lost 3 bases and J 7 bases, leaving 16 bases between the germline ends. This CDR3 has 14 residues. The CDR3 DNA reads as TGTGCCTGGAGGGGTCGGGCCTCGGGGCAGCCCCAGCATTTT. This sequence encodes CAWRGRASGQPQHF. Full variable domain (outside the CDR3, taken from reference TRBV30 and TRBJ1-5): SQTIHQWPATLVQPVGSPLSLECTVEGTSNPNLYWYRQAAGRGLQLLFYSVGIGQISSEVPQNLSASRPQDRQFILSSKKLLLSDSGFYLCAWRGRASGQPQHFGDGTRLSIL.

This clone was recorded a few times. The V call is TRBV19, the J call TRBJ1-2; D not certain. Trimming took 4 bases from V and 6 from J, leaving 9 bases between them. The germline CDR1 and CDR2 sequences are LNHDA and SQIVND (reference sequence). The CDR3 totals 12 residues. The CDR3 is CASSKSRDGYTF. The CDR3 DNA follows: TGTGCCAGTAGTAAAAGTCGTGATGGCTACACCTTC.

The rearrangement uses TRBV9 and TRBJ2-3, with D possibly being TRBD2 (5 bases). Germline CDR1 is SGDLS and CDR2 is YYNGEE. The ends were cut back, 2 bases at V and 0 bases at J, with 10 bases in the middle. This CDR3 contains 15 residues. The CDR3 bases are TGTGCCAGCAGCGTCCGGGGATTAAGCACAGATACGCAGTATTTT. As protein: CASSVRGLSTDTQYF.

CDR3 DNA sequence: TGCAGCGTTACCGGGGGGGCCTACGAGCAGTACTTC. Protein sequence: CSVTGGAYEQYF. V is TRBV29-1 and J is TRBJ2-7; 8 bases map to TRBD2. The CDR3 is 12 residues long. Trimming at V came to 5 bases and at J to 2 bases, leaving 2 bases not matched to a gene. Looked up from germline, CDR1 is SQVTM and CDR2 is ANQGSEA.

CDR3: CASSPDPYEQYF. The CDR3, as DNA: TGTGCCAGTAGTCCAGACCCCTACGAGCAGTACTTC. This chain connects TRBV19 to TRBJ2-7, with unresolved D. The CDR3 is 12 residues long. Trimming took 5 bases from V and 2 from J, leaving 7 bases between them. The germline V gene encodes CDR1 LNHDA and CDR2 SQIVND (reference sequence).

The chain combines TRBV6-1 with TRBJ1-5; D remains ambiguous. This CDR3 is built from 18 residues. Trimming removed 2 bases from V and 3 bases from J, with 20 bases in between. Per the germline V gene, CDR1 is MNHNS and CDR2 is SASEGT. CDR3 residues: CASSERRAAAYDNQPQHF. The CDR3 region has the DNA TGTGCCAGCAGTGAAAGGCGGGCCGCGGCATACGACAATCAGCCCCAGCATTTT.